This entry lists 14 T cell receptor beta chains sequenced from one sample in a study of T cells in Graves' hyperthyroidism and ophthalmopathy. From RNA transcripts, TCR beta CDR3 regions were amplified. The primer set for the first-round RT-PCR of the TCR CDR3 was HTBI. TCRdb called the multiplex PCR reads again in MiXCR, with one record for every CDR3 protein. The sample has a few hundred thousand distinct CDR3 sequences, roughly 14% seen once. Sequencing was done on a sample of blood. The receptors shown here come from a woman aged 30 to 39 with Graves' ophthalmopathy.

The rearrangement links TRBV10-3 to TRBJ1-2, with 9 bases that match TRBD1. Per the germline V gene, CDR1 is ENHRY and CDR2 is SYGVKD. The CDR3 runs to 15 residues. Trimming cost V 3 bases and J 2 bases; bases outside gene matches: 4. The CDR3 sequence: CAISEQGTGNYGYTF. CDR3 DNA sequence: TGTGCCATCAGTGAACAAGGGACAGGGAACTATGGCTACACCTTC.

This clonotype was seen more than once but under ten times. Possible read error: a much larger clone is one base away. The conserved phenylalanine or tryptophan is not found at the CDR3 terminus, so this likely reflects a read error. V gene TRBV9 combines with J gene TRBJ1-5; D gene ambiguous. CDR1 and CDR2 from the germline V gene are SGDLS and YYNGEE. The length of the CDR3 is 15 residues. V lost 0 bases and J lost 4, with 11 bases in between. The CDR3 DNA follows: TGTGCCAGCAGCGTAGAAGCCGCACCGAATCAGCCCCAGCATTCT. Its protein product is CASSVEAAPNQPQHS.

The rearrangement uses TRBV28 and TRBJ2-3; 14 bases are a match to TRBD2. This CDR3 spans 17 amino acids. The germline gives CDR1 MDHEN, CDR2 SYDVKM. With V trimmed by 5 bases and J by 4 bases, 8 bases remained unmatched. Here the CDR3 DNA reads TGTGCCAGCAGTCATGGGACTAGCGGGAGTGGGGCAGATACGCAGTATTTT. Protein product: CASSHGTSGSGADTQYF.

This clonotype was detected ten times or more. This chain's CDR3 is CASSRRSRGTNQPQHF. CDR3 nucleotides: TGTGCCAGCAGTCGCCGATCAAGAGGAACCAATCAGCCCCAGCATTTT. The J gene is TRBJ1-5, the V gene TRBV12-3 or TRBV12-4; no definite D call. CDR3 length: 16 residues. V lost 5 bases and J lost 3, with 17 bases in between.

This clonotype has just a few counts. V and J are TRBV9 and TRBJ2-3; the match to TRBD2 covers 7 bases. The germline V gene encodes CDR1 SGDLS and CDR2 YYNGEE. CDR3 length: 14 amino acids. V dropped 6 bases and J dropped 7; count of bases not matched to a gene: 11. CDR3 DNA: TGTGCCAGCACCCGTGGGCAGGGACTAAATACGCAGTATTTT. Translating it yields CASTRGQGLNTQYF. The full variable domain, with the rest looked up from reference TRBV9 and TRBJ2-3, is DSGVTQTPKHLITATGQRVTLRCSPRSGDLSVYWYQQSLDQGLQFLIQYYNGEERAKGNILERFSAQQFPDLHSELNLSSLELGDSALYFCASTRGQGLNTQYFGPGTRLTVL.

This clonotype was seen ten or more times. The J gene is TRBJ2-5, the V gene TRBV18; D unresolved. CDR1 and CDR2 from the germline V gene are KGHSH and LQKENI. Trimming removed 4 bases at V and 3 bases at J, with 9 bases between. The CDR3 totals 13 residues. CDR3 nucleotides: TGTGCCAGCTCACAGCCAAATGAAGAGACCCAGTACTTC. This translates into CASSQPNEETQYF.

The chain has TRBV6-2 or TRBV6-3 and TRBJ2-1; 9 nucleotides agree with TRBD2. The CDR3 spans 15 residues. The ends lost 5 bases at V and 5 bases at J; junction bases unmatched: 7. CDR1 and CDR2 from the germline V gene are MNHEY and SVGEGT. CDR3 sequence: CASSAREGRNNEQFF. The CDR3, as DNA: TGTGCCAGCAGTGCGCGGGAGGGCCGCAACAATGAGCAGTTCTTC.

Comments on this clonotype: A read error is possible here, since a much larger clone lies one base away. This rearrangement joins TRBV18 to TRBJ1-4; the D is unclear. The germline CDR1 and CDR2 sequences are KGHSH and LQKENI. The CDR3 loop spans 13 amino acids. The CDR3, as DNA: TGTGCCAGCTCTGACTTTTCCCATGAAAAACTGTGTTTT. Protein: CASSDFSHEKLCF.

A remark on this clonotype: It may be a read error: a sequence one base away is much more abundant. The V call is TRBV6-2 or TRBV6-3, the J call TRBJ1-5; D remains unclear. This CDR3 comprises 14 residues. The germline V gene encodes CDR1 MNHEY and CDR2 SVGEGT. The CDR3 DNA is TGTGCCAGCAGACCTTACAATAGCAATCAGCCCCGGCATTTT. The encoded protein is CASRPYNSNQPRHF.

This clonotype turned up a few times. CDR3 sequence: CASSFRTWGGDRFAGNTIYF. The CDR3 DNA is TGTGCCAGCAGCTTCAGGACCTGGGGGGGGGACCGGTTTGCTGGAAACACCATATATTTT. This chain joins TRBV12-3 or TRBV12-4 and TRBJ1-3, with D tentatively TRBD1 (5 bases). The CDR3 totals 20 residues. Trimming shortened V by 6 bases and J by 2 bases, and 29 bases separated the two germline ends.

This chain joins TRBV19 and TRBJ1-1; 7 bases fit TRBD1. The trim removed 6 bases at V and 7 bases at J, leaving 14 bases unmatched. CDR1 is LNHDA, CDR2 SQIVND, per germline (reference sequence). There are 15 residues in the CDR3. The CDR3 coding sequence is TGTGCCAGTAGACCACTCACGGGACAGTATGTTGAAGCTTTCTTT. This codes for CASRPLTGQYVEAFF.

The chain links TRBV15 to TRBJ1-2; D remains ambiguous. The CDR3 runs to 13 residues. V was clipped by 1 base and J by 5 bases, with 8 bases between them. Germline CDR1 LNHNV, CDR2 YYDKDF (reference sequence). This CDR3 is CATSRGPGYGYTF. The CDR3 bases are TGTGCCACCAGCAGAGGACCGGGGTATGGCTACACCTTC.

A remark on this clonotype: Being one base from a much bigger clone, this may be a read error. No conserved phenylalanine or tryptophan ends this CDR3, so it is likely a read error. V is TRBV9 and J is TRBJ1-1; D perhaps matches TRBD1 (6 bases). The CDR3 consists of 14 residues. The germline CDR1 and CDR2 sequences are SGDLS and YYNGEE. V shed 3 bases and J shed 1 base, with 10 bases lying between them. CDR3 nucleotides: TGTGCCAGCAGCGGCAGGGGATCGAACACTGAAGCTTTCGTT. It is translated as CASSGRGSNTEAFV.

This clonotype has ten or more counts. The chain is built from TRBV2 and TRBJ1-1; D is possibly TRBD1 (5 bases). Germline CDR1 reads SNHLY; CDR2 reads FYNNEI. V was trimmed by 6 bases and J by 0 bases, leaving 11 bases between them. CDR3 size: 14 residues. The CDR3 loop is CASSRRQMNTEAFF. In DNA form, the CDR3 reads TGTGCCAGCAGCCGCAGACAGATGAACACTGAAGCTTTCTTT.